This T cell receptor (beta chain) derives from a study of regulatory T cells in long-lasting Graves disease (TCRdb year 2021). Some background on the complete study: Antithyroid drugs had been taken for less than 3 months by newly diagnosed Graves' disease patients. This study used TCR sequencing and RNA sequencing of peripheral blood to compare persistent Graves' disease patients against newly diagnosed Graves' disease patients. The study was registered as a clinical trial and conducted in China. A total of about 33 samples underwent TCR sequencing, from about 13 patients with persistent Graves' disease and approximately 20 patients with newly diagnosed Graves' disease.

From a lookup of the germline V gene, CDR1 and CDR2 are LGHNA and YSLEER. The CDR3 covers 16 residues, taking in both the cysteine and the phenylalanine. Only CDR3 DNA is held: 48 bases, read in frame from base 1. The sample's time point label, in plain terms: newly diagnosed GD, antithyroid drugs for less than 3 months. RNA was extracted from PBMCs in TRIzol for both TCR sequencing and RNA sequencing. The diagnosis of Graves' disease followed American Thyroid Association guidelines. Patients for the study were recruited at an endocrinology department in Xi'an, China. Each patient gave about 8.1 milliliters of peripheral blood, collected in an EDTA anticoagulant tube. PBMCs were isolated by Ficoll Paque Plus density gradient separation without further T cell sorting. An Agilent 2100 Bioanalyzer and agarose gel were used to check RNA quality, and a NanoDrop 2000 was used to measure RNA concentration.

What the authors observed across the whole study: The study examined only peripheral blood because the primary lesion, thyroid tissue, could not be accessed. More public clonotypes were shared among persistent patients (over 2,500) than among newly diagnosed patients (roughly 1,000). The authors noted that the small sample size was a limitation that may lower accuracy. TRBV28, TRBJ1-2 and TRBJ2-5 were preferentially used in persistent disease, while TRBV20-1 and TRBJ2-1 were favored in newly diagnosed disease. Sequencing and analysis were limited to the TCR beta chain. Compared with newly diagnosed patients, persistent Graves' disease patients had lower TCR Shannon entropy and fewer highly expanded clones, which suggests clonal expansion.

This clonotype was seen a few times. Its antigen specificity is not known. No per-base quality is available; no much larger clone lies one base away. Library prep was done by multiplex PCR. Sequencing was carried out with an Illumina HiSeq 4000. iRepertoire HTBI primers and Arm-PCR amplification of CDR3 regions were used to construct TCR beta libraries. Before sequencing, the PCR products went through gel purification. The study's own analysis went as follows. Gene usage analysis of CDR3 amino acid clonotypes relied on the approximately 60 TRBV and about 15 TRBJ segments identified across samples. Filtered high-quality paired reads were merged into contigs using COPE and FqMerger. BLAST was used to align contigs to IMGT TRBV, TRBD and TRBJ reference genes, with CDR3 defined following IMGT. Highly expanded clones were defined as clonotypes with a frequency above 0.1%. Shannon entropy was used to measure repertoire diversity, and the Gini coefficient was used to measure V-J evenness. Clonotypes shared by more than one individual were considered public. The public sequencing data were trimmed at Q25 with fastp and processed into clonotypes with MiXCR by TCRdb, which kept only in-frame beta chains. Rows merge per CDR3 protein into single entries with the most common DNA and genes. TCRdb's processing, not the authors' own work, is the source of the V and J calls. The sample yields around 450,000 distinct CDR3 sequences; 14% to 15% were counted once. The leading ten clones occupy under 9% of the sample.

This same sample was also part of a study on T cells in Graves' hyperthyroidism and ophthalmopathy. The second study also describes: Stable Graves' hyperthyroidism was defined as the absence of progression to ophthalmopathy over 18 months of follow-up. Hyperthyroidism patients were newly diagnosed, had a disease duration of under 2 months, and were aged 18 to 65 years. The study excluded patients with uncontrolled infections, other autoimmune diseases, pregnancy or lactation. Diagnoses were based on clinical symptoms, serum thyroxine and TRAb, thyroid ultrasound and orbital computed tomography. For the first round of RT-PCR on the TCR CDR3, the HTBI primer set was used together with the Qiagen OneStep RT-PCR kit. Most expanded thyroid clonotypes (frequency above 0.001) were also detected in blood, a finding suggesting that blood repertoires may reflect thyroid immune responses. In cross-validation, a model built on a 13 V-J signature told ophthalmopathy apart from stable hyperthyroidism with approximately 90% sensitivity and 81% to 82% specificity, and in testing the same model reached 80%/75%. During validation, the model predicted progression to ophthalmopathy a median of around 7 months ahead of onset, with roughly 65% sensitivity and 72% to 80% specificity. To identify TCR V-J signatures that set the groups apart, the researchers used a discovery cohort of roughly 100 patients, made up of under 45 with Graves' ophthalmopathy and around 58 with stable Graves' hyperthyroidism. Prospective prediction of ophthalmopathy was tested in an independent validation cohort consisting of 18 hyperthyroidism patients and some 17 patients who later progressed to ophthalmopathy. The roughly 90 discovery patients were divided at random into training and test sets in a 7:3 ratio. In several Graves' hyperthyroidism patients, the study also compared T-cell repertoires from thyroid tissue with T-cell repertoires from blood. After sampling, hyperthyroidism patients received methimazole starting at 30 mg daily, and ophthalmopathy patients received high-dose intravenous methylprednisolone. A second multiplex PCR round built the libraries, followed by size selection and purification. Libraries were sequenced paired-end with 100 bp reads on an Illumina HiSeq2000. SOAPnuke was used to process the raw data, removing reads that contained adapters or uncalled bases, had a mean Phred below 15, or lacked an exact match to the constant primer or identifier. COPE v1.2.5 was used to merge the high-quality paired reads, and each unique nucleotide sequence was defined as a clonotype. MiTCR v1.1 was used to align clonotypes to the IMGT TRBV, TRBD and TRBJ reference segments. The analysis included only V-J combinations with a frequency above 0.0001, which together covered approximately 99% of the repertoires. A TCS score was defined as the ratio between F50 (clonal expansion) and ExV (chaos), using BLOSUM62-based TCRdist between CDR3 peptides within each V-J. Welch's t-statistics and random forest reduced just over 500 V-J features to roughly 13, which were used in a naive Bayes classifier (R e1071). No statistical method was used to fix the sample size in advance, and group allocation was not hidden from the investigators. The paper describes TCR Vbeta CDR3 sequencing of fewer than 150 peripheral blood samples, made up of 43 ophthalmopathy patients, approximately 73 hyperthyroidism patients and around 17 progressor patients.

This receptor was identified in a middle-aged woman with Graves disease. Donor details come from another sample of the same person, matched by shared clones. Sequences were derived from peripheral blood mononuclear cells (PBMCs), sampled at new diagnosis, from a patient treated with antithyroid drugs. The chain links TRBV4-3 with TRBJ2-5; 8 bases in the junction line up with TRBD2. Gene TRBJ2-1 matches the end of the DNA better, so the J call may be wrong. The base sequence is TGCGCCAGCAGCCAAGGGCTAGCGGGTCCGTCGGGGGAGCAGTTCTTC. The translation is CASSQGLAGPSGEQFF.